These 29 T cell receptor beta chains originate from one sample sequenced in a study of blood T cell repertoires in COVID-19. Profiled with immunoSEQ multiplex PCR; TCRdb holds only in-frame clones, not every one. The top ten clones hold roughly 5.6% of a sample with some 210,000 clones, 70% to 90% of them seen once. The material sequenced was peripheral blood. All receptors derive from a woman aged 40-49 years who had recovered from COVID-19.

This chain joins TRBV9 and TRBJ1-6, with 8 positions matching TRBD1. The germline CDR1 and CDR2 sequences are SGDLS and YYNGEE. V lost 0 bases and J lost 8; bases outside the gene matches: 4. There are 15 residues in the CDR3. DNA for the CDR3: TGTGCCAGCAGCGTAGGACCGACAGGGGATTCACCCCTCCACTTT. Translating gives CASSVGPTGDSPLHF.

This chain connects TRBV6-5 to TRBJ2-2; D is undetermined. V was clipped by 6 bases and J by 8 bases, with 7 bases between them. Germline assignment: CDR1 MNHEY and CDR2 SVGAGI. The CDR3 is made up of 11 amino acids. In DNA form, the CDR3 reads TGTGCCAGCAGCCGGTCGGGGGAGCTGTTTTTT. This codes for CASSRSGELFF.

The J gene is TRBJ2-7, the V gene TRBV27, with 7 bases that match TRBD2. The CDR3 is made up of 15 amino acids. Germline V gene sequence: CDR1 MNHEY, CDR2 SMNVEV (reference sequence). V trimming: 5 bases; J trimming: 3 bases; junction bases outside the gene matches: 10. The CDR3 DNA is TGTGCCAGCAGTCCTGCGAGGGCGGGGGTCTACGAGCAGTACTTC. It specifies CASSPARAGVYEQYF.

The gene calls are TRBV28 and TRBJ1-1; 10 positions match TRBD1. This CDR3 is built from 14 residues. Germline-derived CDR1 and CDR2 are MDHEN and SYDVKM. After removal of 2 bases from V and 12 bases from J, the junction contained 9 bases not matched to a gene. The CDR3 is CASSLRRPGQGSFF. The CDR3 DNA is TGTGCCAGCAGTTTACGTCGTCCGGGACAGGGGTCTTTCTTT.

V usage is TRBV7-9 and J usage is TRBJ2-3, with 9 bases fitting TRBD1. Losses at the gene ends were 5 bases for V and 6 bases for J; bases not matched to a gene: 9. CDR1 is SEHNR and CDR2 is FQNEAQ in the germline V gene (reference sequence). The CDR3 covers 15 residues. The CDR3 DNA reads TGTGCCAGCAGCCACAGGGACAGGGAGGCGGATACGCAGTATTTT. It yields the protein CASSHRDREADTQYF.

The V and J genes are TRBV4-3 and TRBJ2-1; 10 bases are a match to TRBD2. From germline, CDR1 is LGHNA and CDR2 YSLEER. Unmatched junction bases numbered 9, after V lost 3 bases and J lost 7 bases. The CDR3 length is 16 residues. The DNA for the CDR3 is TGCGCCAGCAGCCATTACACTAGCGGGATTACGAATGAGCAGTTCTTC. It translates to CASSHYTSGITNEQFF.

The V and J genes are TRBV5-4 and TRBJ2-7; the match to TRBD1 covers 9 bases. With 4 bases clipped from V and 5 bases from J, the junction kept 10 bases outside the gene matches. This CDR3 region has 15 residues. Looked up from germline, CDR1 is SGHNT and CDR2 is YYREEE (reference sequence). This CDR3 reads CASSATGTGIHEQYF. CDR3 DNA: TGTGCCAGCAGCGCCACCGGGACAGGGATTCACGAGCAGTACTTC.

The chain joins TRBV28 to TRBJ2-1; TRBD2 matches at 10 bases. V lost 6 bases, J lost 7 bases, and 6 bases stayed unmatched. The CDR3 length is 14 residues. Germline CDR1 MDHEN, CDR2 SYDVKM. As DNA, the CDR3 is TGTGCCAGCAGGAACCTAGCGGGAGCAAATGAGCAGTTCTTC. Amino acids: CASRNLAGANEQFF.

The chain recombines TRBV3-1 (or the pseudogene TRBV3-2) with TRBJ1-4, with a weak D call TRBD1 (6 bases). Germline CDR1 LGHDT, CDR2 YNNKEL (reference sequence). This CDR3 spans 15 amino acids. V dropped 5 bases and J dropped 3 bases, with 13 bases sitting between them. Written as DNA, the CDR3 is TGTGCCAGCAGCATTACAGGGTGGTCTAATGAAAAACTGTTTTTT. Protein: CASSITGWSNEKLFF.

This chain links TRBV30 with TRBJ2-1, with 14 positions matching TRBD2. The CDR3 sequence is 17 residues long. The germline V gene has CDR1 GTSNPN and CDR2 SVGIG (reference sequence). V lost 1 base and J lost 6; bases outside the gene matches: 8. This CDR3 reads CAWSDEGTSGRGNEQFF. The CDR3 region has the DNA TGTGCCTGGAGTGACGAAGGGACTAGCGGGAGAGGCAATGAGCAGTTCTTC. The full variable domain, completed using reference TRBV30 and TRBJ2-1, is SQTIHQWPATLVQPVGSPLSLECTVEGTSNPNLYWYRQAAGRGLQLLFYSVGIGQISSEVPQNLSASRPQDRQFILSSKKLLLSDSGFYLCAWSDEGTSGRGNEQFFGPGTRLTVL.

This chain connects TRBV6-5 to TRBJ1-2, with TRBD1 matching over 7 bases. CDR1 MNHEY and CDR2 SVGAGI come from the germline V gene. This CDR3 has 14 residues. Germline trimming cut 10 bases from V and 4 bases from J; bases unmatched to any gene: 12. The CDR3: CATDREVLIYGYTF. DNA of the CDR3: TGTGCCACCGACAGGGAAGTCCTCATCTATGGCTACACCTTC.

CDR3 DNA: TGTGCCAGCTCATCCCGGGACAGGGTACTACATTCACCCCTCCACTTT. Protein: CASSSRDRVLHSPLHF. The chain has TRBV18 and TRBJ1-6, with 9 bases identical to TRBD1. Germline V gene sequence: CDR1 KGHSH, CDR2 LQKENI. This CDR3 has 16 residues. Germline trimming cut 5 bases from V and 8 bases from J; bases unmatched to any gene: 10.

This clone was detected a few times. This chain links TRBV7-9 with TRBJ1-2; 7 bases are a match to TRBD1. In germline, CDR1 is SEHNR, CDR2 FQNEAQ (reference sequence). Trimming cost V 1 base and J 2 bases; bases outside gene matches: 7. This CDR3 has 16 amino acids. The CDR3 nucleotides are TGTGCCAGCAGCTTAGTCTCAGGGACAGAGAACTATGGCTACACCTTC. It yields the protein CASSLVSGTENYGYTF.

The chain uses TRBV2 and TRBJ2-5; tentatively, D is TRBD2 (5 bases). CDR1 is SNHLY and CDR2 is FYNNEI in the germline V gene. Trimming cost V 5 bases and J 0 bases, with 13 bases left between them. CDR3 size: 15 residues. As DNA, the CDR3 is TGTGCCAGCAGTTCTCCGGACTGGTACCAAGAGACCCAGTACTTC. Translation: CASSSPDWYQETQYF.

Only one count was recorded for this clone. The V call is TRBV28, the J call TRBJ2-7, with 9 positions matching TRBD1. The CDR3 loop spans 15 amino acids. Trimming took 11 bases from V and 1 from J; bases not matched to a gene: 12. CDR1 and CDR2 (germline): MDHEN, SYDVKM. The CDR3 reads CASGAPGQGSYEQYF. The CDR3 DNA is TGTGCCTCCGGGGCCCCGGGACAGGGTTCCTACGAGCAGTACTTC.

The CDR3 region is CASRRPHGTPTDSPLHF. DNA of the CDR3: TGTGCCAGCAGGCGTCCCCACGGGACTCCAACGGATTCACCCCTCCACTTT. The genes are TRBV28 and TRBJ1-6, with D maybe TRBD1 (5 bases). The CDR3 consists of 17 residues. CDR1 and CDR2 (germline): MDHEN, SYDVKM. Trimming removed 6 bases at V and 8 bases at J, with 23 bases between.

This clone was counted many times. The CDR3 loop is CASSFRDRGRDTEAFF. As DNA, the CDR3 is TGTGCCAGCAGCTTCCGGGACAGGGGGCGCGACACTGAAGCTTTCTTT. This chain uses TRBV5-7 with TRBJ1-1; 12 bases line up with TRBD1. TRBV5-7 is an ORF, with its function uncertain. Losses at the gene ends were 2 bases for V and 3 bases for J; bases not matched to a gene: 5. The CDR3 has 16 amino acids.

The chain carries TRBV19 and TRBJ2-3, with TRBD2 matching 9 bases. V shed 7 bases, J shed 2 bases, and the junction held 1 base outside the gene matches. CDR3 length equals 13 residues. Germline-derived CDR1 and CDR2 are LNHDA and SQIVND (reference sequence). CDR3 DNA: TGTGCCAGTACTAGCGGGGACACAGATACGCAGTATTTT. The encoded protein is CASTSGDTDTQYF.

The V gene is TRBV6-5, the J gene TRBJ1-2; D gene uncertain. The V end was cut by 6 bases, the J end by 4 bases, with 15 bases between. The CDR3 covers 14 residues. CDR1 MNHEY and CDR2 SVGAGI come from the germline V gene. CDR3 sequence reads: CASRSEPPRYGYTF. The CDR3 DNA follows: TGTGCCAGCAGATCGGAGCCACCGCGCTATGGCTACACCTTC.

This sequence joins TRBV11-2 and TRBJ2-7; D is uncertain. V was trimmed by 1 base and J by 0 bases, leaving 10 bases between them. CDR1 and CDR2 (germline): SGHAT, FQNNGV. The CDR3 loop spans 15 amino acids. This CDR3 is CASSLVVHSSYEQYF. The CDR3 DNA sequence: TGTGCCAGCAGCTTAGTCGTGCATAGCTCCTACGAGCAGTACTTC. Full variable domain (remainder filled in from reference TRBV11-2 and TRBJ2-7): EAGVAQSPRYKIIEKRQSVAFWCNPISGHATLYWYQQILGQGPKLLIQFQNNGVVDDSQLPKDRFSAERLKGVDSTLKIQPAKLEDSAVYLCASSLVVHSSYEQYFGPGTRLTVT.

This clone appeared a single time. The rearrangement joins TRBV7-6 to TRBJ2-1; D might be TRBD1 (6 bases). Germline V CDR1 and CDR2: SGHVS, FNYEAQ. The CDR3 sequence is 17 residues long. The V and J ends lost 5 bases and 3 bases respectively, with 20 bases between them. This CDR3 is CASSPNRAGVVYNEQFF. CDR3 bases: TGTGCCAGCAGCCCAAATAGGGCAGGGGTCGTCTACAATGAGCAGTTCTTC.

This clone was seen a few times. The chain joins TRBV19 to TRBJ2-7; 7 bases are a match to TRBD2. The germline CDR1 and CDR2 sequences are LNHDA and SQIVND (reference sequence). V was pared by 5 bases and J by 3 bases, with 4 bases of the junction left unmatched. There are 13 residues in the CDR3. The CDR3 DNA reads TGTGCCAGTAGTGCGGGGGAACGCTACGAGCAGTACTTC. It codes for CASSAGERYEQYF.

The gene calls are TRBV19 and TRBJ2-7, with 7 positions matching TRBD1. The V gene end was trimmed by 6 bases and the J gene end by 1 base; junction bases not matched to a gene: 6. This CDR3 has 14 residues. Germline V gene lookup returns CDR1 LNHDA and CDR2 SQIVND (reference sequence). The CDR3 loop is CASSPGQLSYEQYF. CDR3 in DNA: TGTGCCAGTAGCCCGGGACAGTTATCCTACGAGCAGTACTTC. Using reference TRBV19 and TRBJ2-7 for the parts outside the CDR3, the full variable domain is DGGITQSPKYLFRKEGQNVTLSCEQNLNHDAMYWYRQDPGQGLRLIYYSQIVNDFQKGDIAEGYSVSREKKESFPLTVTSAQKNPTAFYLCASSPGQLSYEQYFGPGTRLTVT.

The chain is built from TRBV6-5 and TRBJ1-5; 8 bases are shared with TRBD1. Germline V gene sequence: CDR1 MNHEY, CDR2 SVGAGI. Trimming removed 9 bases from V and 6 bases from J; junction bases left unmatched: 10. The CDR3 totals 14 residues. The CDR3 region is CASGQGAQGQPQHF. CDR3 in DNA: TGTGCCAGTGGACAGGGCGCGCAGGGTCAGCCCCAGCATTTT.

The J gene is TRBJ2-7, the V gene TRBV6-2 or TRBV6-3, with a possible D match to TRBD1 (6 bases). V was pared by 2 bases and J by 3 bases, with 11 bases between. Germline CDR1 is MNHEY and CDR2 is SVGEGT. The CDR3 contains 14 residues. CDR3 coding DNA: TGTGCCAGCAGTTACCGGGACAAGATCTACGAGCAGTACTTC. It translates to CASSYRDKIYEQYF.

This clone was found once. The chain links TRBV10-3 to TRBJ2-4; 10 nucleotides agree with TRBD1. The CDR3 has 15 amino acids. CDR1 is ENHRY and CDR2 is SYGVKD in the germline V gene. The V gene end was trimmed by 2 bases and the J gene end by 8 bases; junction bases not matched to a gene: 6. The CDR3 loop reads CAISEGDRGLDIQYF. CDR3 sequence (DNA): TGTGCCATCAGTGAGGGGGACAGGGGTTTGGACATTCAGTACTTC.

This rearrangement joins TRBV27 to TRBJ1-5; 7 nucleotides line up with TRBD1. Germline CDR1 and CDR2: MNHEY and SMNVEV (reference sequence). J gave up 7 bases and V 4 bases, and 10 bases lay outside the gene matches. The CDR3 spans 15 residues. CDR3 amino acids: CASSSYRGGGQPQHF. CDR3 nucleotides: TGTGCCAGCAGTTCCTACAGGGGAGGAGGCCAGCCCCAGCATTTT.

The DNA for the CDR3 is TGTGCCAGCAGTGCGCTGGGCGGGGGCCGGGGCAATCAGCCCCAGCATTTT. Its translation: CASSALGGGRGNQPQHF. The rearrangement joins TRBV6-1 to TRBJ1-5; D possibly corresponds to TRBD1 (6 bases). The germline CDR1 and CDR2 sequences are MNHNS and SASEGT. The CDR3 runs 17 residues. Trimming removed 4 bases at V and 2 bases at J, with 18 bases between.

This sequence joins TRBV5-1 and TRBJ1-1; a possible D gene is TRBD1 (5 bases). The CDR3 is 17 residues long. The V gene's germline CDR1 is SGHRS and CDR2 YFSETQ. V lost 0 bases and J 2 bases, leaving 17 bases between the germline ends. CDR3 coding DNA: TGCGCCAGCAGCTTGGGGGGACTTCGGGGACCCAACACTGAAGCTTTCTTT. It translates to CASSLGGLRGPNTEAFF. The full variable domain, its missing parts supplied by reference TRBV5-1 and TRBJ1-1, is KAGVTQTPRYLIKTRGQQVTLSCSPISGHRSVSWYQQTPGQGLQFLFEYFSETQRNKGNFPGRFSGRQFSNSRSEMNVSTLELGDSALYLCASSLGGLRGPNTEAFFGQGTRLTVV.